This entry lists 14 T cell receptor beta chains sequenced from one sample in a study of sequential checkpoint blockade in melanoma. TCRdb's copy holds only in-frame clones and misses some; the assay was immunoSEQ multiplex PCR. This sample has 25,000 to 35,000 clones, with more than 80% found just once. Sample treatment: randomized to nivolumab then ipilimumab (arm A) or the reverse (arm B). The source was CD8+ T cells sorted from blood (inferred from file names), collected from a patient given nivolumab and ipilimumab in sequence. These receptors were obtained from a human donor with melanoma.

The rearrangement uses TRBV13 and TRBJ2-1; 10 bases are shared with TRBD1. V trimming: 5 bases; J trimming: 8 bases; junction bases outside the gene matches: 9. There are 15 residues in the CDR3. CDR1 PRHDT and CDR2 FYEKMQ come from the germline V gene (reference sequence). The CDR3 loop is CASSTTGGRSDEQFF. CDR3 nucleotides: TGTGCCAGCAGCACGACAGGGGGCCGGAGCGATGAGCAGTTCTTC.

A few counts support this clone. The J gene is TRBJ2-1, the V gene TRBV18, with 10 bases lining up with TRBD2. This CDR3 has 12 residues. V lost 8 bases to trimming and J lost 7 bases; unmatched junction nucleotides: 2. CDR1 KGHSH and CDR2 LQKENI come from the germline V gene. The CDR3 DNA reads TGTGCCAGCGTGACTAGCGGGAATGAGCAGTTCTTC. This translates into CASVTSGNEQFF.

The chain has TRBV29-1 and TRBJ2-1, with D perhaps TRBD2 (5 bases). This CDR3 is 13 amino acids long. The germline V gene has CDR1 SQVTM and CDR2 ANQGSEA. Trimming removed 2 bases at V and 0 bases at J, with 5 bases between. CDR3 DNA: TGCAGCGTTGAACTAGCCTCCTACAATGAGCAGTTCTTC. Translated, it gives CSVELASYNEQFF.

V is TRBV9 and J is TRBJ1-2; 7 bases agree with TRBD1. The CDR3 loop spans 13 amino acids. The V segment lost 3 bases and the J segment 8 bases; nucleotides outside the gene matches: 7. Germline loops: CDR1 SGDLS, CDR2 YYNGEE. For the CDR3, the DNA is TGTGCCAGCAGCGCCCACAGGGGAGGAGGCTACACCTTC. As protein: CASSAHRGGGYTF.

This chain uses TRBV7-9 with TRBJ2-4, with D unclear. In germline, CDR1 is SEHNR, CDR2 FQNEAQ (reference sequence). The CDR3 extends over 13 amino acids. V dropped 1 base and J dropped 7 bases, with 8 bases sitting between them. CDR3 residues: CASSLDQANIQYF. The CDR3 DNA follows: TGTGCCAGCAGCTTAGACCAGGCCAACATTCAGTACTTC.

DNA of the CDR3: TGTGCCAGCAGAGAAACTAGCGGGAACACCGGGGAGCTGTTTTTT. Translation gives CASRETSGNTGELFF. The chain carries TRBV7-2 and TRBJ2-2; 8 positions agree with TRBD2. V shed 6 bases, J shed 1 base, and the junction held 4 bases outside the gene matches. Germline V lookup: CDR1 SGHTA, CDR2 FQGNSA. The length of the CDR3 is 15 residues.

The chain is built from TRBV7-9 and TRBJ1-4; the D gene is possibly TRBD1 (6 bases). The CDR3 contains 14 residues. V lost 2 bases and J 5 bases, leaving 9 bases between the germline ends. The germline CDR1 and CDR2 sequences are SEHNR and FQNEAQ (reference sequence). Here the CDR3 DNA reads TGTGCCAGCAGCTTACAGGGGCTAAATGAAAAACTGTTTTTT. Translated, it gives CASSLQGLNEKLFF.

CDR3 sequence (DNA): TGTGCCAGCAGTTTAGGGCTAGCTAGCGAGCAGTACTTC. The encoded protein is CASSLGLASEQYF. The V gene is TRBV28, the J gene TRBJ2-7, with D possibly matching TRBD2 (5 bases). The CDR3 length is 13 residues. Germline CDR1 reads MDHEN; CDR2 reads SYDVKM. V was shortened by 2 bases and J by 6 bases, with 11 bases between the two germline ends.

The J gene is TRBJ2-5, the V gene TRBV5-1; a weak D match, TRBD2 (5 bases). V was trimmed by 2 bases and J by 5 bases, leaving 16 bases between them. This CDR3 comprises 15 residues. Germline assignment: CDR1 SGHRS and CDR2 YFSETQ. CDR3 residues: CASSLATRGMETQYF. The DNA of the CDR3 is TGCGCCAGCAGCTTAGCCACTAGAGGGATGGAGACCCAGTACTTC. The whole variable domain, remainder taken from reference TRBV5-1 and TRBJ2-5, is KAGVTQTPRYLIKTRGQQVTLSCSPISGHRSVSWYQQTPGQGLQFLFEYFSETQRNKGNFPGRFSGRQFSNSRSEMNVSTLELGDSALYLCASSLATRGMETQYFGPGTRLLVL.

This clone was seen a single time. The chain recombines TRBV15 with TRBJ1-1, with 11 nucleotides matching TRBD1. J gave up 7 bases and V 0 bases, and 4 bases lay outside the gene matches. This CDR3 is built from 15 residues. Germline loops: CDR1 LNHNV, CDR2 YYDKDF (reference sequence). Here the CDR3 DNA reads TGTGCCACCAGCAGAGATAGGACAGGGGGCATTGAAGCTTTCTTT. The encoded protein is CATSRDRTGGIEAFF.

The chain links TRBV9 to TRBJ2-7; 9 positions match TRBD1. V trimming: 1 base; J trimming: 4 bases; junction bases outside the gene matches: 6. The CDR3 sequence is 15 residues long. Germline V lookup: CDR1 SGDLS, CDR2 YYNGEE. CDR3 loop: CASSVTGTGSYEQYF. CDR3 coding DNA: TGTGCCAGCAGCGTAACCGGGACAGGGAGTTACGAGCAGTACTTC.

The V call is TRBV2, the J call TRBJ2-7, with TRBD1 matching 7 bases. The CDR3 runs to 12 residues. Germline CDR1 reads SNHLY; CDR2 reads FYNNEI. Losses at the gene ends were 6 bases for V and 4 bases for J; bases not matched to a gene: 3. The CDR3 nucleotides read TGTGCCAGCAGGGGGACAGCGTACGAGCAGTACTTC. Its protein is CASRGTAYEQYF.

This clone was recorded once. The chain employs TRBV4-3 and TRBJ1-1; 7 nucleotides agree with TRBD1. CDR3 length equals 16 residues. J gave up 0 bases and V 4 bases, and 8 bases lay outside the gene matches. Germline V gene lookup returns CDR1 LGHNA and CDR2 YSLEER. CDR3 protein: CASSLIPGQLNTEAFF. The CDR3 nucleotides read TGCGCCAGCAGCCTAATCCCGGGACAGTTGAACACTGAAGCTTTCTTT.

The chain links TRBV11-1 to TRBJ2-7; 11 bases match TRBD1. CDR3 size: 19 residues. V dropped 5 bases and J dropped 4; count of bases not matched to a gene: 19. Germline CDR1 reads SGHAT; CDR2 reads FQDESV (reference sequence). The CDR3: CASSPFIRLRTGGKYEQYF. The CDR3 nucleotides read TGTGCCAGCAGCCCATTCATCAGGTTAAGGACAGGGGGCAAGTACGAGCAGTACTTC.